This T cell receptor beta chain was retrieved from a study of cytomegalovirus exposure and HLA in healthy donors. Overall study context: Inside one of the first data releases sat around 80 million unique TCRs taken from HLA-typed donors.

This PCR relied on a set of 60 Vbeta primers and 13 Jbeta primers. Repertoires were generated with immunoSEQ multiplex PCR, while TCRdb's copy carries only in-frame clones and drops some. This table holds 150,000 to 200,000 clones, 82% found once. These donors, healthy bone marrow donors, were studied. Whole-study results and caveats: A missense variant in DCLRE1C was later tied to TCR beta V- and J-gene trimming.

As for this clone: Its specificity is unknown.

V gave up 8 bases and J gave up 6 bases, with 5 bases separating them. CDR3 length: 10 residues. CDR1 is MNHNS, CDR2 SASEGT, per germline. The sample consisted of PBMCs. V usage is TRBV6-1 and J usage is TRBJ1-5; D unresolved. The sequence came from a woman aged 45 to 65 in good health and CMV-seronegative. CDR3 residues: CASHFQPQHF. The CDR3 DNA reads TGTGCCAGCCATTTTCAGCCCCAGCATTTT.